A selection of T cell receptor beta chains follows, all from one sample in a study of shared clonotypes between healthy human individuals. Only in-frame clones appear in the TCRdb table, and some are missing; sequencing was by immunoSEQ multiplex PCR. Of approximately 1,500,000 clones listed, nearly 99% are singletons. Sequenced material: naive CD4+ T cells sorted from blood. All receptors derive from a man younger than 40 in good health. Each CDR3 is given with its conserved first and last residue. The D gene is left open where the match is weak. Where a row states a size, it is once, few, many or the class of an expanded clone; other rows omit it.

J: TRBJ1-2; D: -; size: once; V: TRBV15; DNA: TGTGCCACCTCCCCCGGGACAAATCATGGCTACACCTTC; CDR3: CATSPGTNHGYTF
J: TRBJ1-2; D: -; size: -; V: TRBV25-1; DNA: TGTGCCAGCAGTGAGGCGACTCTCGAGGACTATGGCTACACCTTC; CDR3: CASSEATLEDYGYTF
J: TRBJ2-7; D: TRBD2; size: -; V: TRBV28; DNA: TGTGCCAGCAGTTTACGGGGGAGGGCCTACGAGCAGTACTTC; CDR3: CASSLRGRAYEQYF
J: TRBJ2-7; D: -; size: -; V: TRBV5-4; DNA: TGTGCCAGCAGCTTGGAGGGCCGCTGGGAGCAGTACTTC; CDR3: CASSLEGRWEQYF
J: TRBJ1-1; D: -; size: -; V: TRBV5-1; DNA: TGCGCCAGCAGCTTGGTCCGGAACACTGAAGCTTTCTTT; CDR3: CASSLVRNTEAFF
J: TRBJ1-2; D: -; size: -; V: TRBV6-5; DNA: TGTGCCAGCAGTTACTCGGTGACAGGCCTATTCTATGGCTACACCTTC; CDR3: CASSYSVTGLFYGYTF
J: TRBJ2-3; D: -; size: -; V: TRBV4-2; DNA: TGTGCCAGCAGCCAAGATAGGGGAACAGATACGCAGTATTTT; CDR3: CASSQDRGTDTQYF
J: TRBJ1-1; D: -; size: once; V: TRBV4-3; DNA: TGCGCCAGCAGCCAAACCCAGGGGCCGAACACTGAAGCTTTCTTT; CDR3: CASSQTQGPNTEAFF
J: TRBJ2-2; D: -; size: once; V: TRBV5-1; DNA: TGCGCCAGCAGCTTGTCGACTACCCTAGCGAACACCGGGGAGCTGTTTTTT; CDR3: CASSLSTTLANTGELFF
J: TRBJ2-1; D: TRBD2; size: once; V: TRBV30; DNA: TGTGCCTGCCTTAGCGGGAGCCTATACAATGAGCAGTTCTTC; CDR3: CACLSGSLYNEQFF
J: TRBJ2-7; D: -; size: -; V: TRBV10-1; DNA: TGCGCCAGCAGTGAGTCGGGGCTCTACGAGCAGTACTTC; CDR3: CASSESGLYEQYF
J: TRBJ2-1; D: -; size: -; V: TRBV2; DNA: TGTGCCAGCAGTGGGTGGGGGCTCGTATCGAATGAGCAGTTCTTC; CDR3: CASSGWGLVSNEQFF
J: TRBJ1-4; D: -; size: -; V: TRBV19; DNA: TGTGCCAGTAGTATCAGGTCCAGCAAACTGTTTTTT; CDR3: CASSIRSSKLFF
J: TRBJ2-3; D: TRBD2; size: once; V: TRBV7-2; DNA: TGTGCCAGCAGCTTGTACGGGAGGGCCCCCGATACGCAGTATTTT; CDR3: CASSLYGRAPDTQYF
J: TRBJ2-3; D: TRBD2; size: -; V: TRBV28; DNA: TGTGCCAGCAGTCCACTAGCGGATACGCAGTATTTT; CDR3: CASSPLADTQYF
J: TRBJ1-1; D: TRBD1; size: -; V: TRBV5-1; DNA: TGCGCCAGCAGCCCCACTCTTGCAGGACAGGGGAACACTGAAGCTTTCTTT; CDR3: CASSPTLAGQGNTEAFF
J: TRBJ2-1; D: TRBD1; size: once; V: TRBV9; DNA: TGTGCCAGCAGCGTCTCCGGGACAGGGGCGGTAGATGAGCAGTTCTTC; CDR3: CASSVSGTGAVDEQFF
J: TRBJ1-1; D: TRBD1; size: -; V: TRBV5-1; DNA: TGCGCCAGCAGCCCGGCGACAGGGCGCACCACTGAAGCTTTCTTT; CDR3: CASSPATGRTTEAFF
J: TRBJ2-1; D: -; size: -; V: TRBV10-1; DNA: TGCGCCAGCAGTGAAACTCTAGCCCCAACAATGTACAATGAGCAGTTCTTC; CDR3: CASSETLAPTMYNEQFF
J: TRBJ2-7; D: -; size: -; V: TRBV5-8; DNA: TGTGCCAGCAGCCTCCACCTCTCTCTCGAGCAGTACTTC; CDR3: CASSLHLSLEQYF
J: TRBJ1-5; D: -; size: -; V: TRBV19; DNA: TGTGCCAGTAGTAGGACATCACGCAATCAGCCCCAGCATTTT; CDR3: CASSRTSRNQPQHF
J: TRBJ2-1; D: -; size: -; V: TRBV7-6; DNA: TGTGCCAGCAGCTCTCTGGGGGGAGCGACCAATGAGCAGTTCTTC; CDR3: CASSSLGGATNEQFF
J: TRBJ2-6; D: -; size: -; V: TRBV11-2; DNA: TGTGCCAGCAGCTCCTACAGCTCTGGGGCCAACGTCCTGACTTTC; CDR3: CASSSYSSGANVLTF
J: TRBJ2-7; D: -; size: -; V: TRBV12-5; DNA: TGTGCTAGTGGTGTACAGGGGACTTCTTCCTACGAGCAGTACTTC; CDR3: CASGVQGTSSYEQYF
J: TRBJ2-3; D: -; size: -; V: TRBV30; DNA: TGTGCCTGGAGTGTCTGGGACTCTATTCCGGGTACGCAGTATTTT; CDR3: CAWSVWDSIPGTQYF
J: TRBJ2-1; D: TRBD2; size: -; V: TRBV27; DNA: TGTGCCAGCAGTCTAGGACTAGCGGACAGCTCCTACAATGAGCAGTTCTTC; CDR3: CASSLGLADSSYNEQFF
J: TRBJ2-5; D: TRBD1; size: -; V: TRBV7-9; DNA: TGTGCCAGCTTATTAGCACAGGGGTACGAAGAGACCCAGTACTTC; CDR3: CASLLAQGYEETQYF
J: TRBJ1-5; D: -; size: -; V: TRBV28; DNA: TGTGCCAGCAGTTTCCCCGTGGGCAGGGGCTTGGATTTT; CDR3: CASSFPVGRGLDF
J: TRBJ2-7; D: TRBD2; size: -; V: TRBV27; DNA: TGTGCCAGCAGCCCAACCTTGAGCGGGATGTACTACGAGCAGTACTTC; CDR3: CASSPTLSGMYYEQYF
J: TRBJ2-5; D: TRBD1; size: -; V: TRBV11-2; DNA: TGTGCCAGCAGTGACAGGGGACTGGAGACCCAGTACTTC; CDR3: CASSDRGLETQYF
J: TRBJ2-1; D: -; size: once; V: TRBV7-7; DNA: TGTGCCAGCAGCGCGGGCGATGAGCAGTTCTTC; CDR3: CASSAGDEQFF
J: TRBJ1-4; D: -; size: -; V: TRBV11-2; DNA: TGTGCCAGCAGCTTTACAACGGCGACTAATGAAAAACTGTTTTTT; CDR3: CASSFTTATNEKLFF
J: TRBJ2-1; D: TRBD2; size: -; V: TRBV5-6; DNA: TGTGCCAGCAGCTTGGTAGCGGGACCGACAAATGAGCAGTTCTTC; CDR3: CASSLVAGPTNEQFF
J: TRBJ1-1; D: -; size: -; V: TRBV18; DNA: TGTGCCAGCTCACCACCAGGAAGAGGGGTCGGAGCTTTCTTT; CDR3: CASSPPGRGVGAFF
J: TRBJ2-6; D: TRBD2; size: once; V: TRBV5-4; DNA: TGTGCCAGCAGCCCCCCCTTAGCGGGAGTGGGTGGGGCCAACGTCCTGACTTTC; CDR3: CASSPPLAGVGGANVLTF
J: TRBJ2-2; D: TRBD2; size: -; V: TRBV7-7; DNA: TGTGCCAGCAGCCCTAGCGGTGGGGGGTTCGGGGAGCTGTTTTTT; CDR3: CASSPSGGGFGELFF
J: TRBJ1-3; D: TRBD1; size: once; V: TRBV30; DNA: TGTGCCCGAAGTGGGGACAGCTCTGGAAACACCATATATTTT; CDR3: CARSGDSSGNTIYF
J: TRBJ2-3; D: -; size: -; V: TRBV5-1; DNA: TGCGCCAGCAGCCCACTTCTCCTAGCAGGAGATACGCAGTATTTT; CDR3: CASSPLLLAGDTQYF
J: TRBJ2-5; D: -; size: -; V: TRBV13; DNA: TGTGCCAGCAGCTCGAACACCGGGGGATCCCTCCGCCAAGAGACCCAGTACTTC; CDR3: CASSSNTGGSLRQETQYF
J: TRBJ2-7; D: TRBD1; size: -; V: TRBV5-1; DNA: TGCGCCAGCAGCATCACCGGGACAGGGTCTCGGGAGCAGTACTTC; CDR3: CASSITGTGSREQYF
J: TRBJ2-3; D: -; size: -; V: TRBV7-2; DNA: TGTGCCAGCAGCTTAGCGGGAAAAACGGGAGATACGCAGTATTTT; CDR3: CASSLAGKTGDTQYF
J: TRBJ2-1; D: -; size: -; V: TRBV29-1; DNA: TGCAGCGTTGAACAGTTTCGGCCGTACAATGAGCAGTTCTTC; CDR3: CSVEQFRPYNEQFF
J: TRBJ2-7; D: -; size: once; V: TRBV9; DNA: TGTGCCAGCAGCCCCCTCGGTGGACATAAACCCTACGAGCAGTACTTC; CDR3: CASSPLGGHKPYEQYF
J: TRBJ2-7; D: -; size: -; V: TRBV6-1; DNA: TGTGCCAGCAGCCTTGTTGATGGAAAACCATACGAGCAGTACTTC; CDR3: CASSLVDGKPYEQYF
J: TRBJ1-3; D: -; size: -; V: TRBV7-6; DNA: TGTGCCAGCAGCTTAGTACCCGGTGCCAGGGGAGGAAACACCATATATTTT; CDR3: CASSLVPGARGGNTIYF
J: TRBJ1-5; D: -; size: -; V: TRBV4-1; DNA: TGCGCCAGCAGCCAAGATCTGACTTCAGGGTATCAGCCCCAGCATTTT; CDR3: CASSQDLTSGYQPQHF
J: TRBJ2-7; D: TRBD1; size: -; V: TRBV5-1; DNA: TGCGCCAGCAGCTCTGGACAGGGGAACTACGAGCAGTACTTC; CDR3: CASSSGQGNYEQYF
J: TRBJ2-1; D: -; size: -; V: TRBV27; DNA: TGTGCCAGCAGTTTATCCCGACGGTACAATGAGCAGTTCTTC; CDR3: CASSLSRRYNEQFF
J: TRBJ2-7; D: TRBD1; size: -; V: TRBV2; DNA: TGTGCCAGCAACTCCGGGACAGGGTACGAGCAGTACTTC; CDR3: CASNSGTGYEQYF
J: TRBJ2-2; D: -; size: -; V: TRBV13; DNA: TGTGCCAGCAGCTTAGGGACCGGGGAGCTGTTTTTT; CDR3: CASSLGTGELFF
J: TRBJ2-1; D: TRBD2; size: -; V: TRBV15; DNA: TGTGCCACCAGCAGAGATCAGCGCGGGAGGTTGAATGAGCAGTTCTTC; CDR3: CATSRDQRGRLNEQFF
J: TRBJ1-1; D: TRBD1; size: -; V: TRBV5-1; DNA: TGCGCCAGCAGGGCCGGGACAGGGGTTACTGAAGCTTTCTTT; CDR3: CASRAGTGVTEAFF
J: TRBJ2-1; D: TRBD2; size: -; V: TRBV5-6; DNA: TGTGCCAGTTCGGGAGCTAGCGGGAGGGCCTGGGCCGATGAGCAGTTCTTC; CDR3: CASSGASGRAWADEQFF
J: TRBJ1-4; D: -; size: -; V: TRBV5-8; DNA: TGTGCCAGCAGCTTGGCGGAGAGGCCAGGAGAAAAACTGTTTTTT; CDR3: CASSLAERPGEKLFF
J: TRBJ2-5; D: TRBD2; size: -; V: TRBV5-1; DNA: TGCGCCAGCGGAGGGACTAGCGGGAGGGCCCTTGAGACCCAGTACTTC; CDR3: CASGGTSGRALETQYF